This T cell receptor beta chain is drawn from a study of T cells in Graves' hyperthyroidism and ophthalmopathy. Overall study findings and caveats: Median prediction lead before ophthalmopathy onset was 5 to 7 months with the model. Within blood appeared most thyroid clonotypes that had expanded above 0.001.

RNA transcripts provided the source from which TCR beta CDR3 regions were amplified. Primed by the HTBI set, a first-round RT-PCR was run on the TCR CDR3. A single record per CDR3 protein comes from TCRdb applying MiXCR to the multiplex PCR reads. The sample shows around 300,000 distinct CDR3 sequences, about an eighth of them seen only once. This clonotype was counted ten times or more. Its antigen is still unknown. The CDR3 is 16 residues long. Trimming stripped 5 bases from V and 1 base from J, with 16 bases between. Criteria for exclusion of patients were uncontrolled infection, other autoimmune disease, pregnancy or lactation.

The sample was blood. This chain uses TRBV12-3 or TRBV12-4 with TRBJ2-3; D is uncertain. The TCR was taken from a middle-aged woman with Graves' ophthalmopathy. DNA for the CDR3: TGTGCCAGCAGTCTCTCCGTAGTCCGCGGCACAGATACGCAGTATTTT. Its protein product is CASSLSVVRGTDTQYF.